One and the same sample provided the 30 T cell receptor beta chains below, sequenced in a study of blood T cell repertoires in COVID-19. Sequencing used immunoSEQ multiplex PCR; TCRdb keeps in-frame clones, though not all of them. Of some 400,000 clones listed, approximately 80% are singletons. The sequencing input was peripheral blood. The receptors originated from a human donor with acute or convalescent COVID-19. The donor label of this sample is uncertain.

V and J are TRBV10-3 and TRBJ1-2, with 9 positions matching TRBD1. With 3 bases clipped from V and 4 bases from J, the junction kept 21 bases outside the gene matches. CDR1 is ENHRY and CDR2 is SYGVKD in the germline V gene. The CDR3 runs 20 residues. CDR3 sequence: CAISDRGQGLATTGLYGYTF. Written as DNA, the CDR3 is TGTGCCATCAGTGACCGAGGACAGGGGCTAGCCACCACAGGCCTCTATGGCTACACCTTC.

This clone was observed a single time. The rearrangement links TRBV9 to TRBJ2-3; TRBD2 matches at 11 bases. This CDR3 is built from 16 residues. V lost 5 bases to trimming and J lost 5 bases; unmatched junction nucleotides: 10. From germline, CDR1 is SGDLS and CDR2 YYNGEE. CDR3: CASSTGLAGGEDTQYF. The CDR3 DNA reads TGTGCCAGCAGTACTGGGCTAGCGGGGGGTGAAGATACGCAGTATTTT.

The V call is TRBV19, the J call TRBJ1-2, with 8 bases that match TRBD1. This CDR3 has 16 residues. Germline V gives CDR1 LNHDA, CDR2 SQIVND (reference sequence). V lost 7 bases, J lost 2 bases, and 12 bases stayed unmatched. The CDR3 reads CASKGPRDRLNYGYTF. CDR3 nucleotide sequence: TGTGCCAGTAAAGGTCCTCGGGACAGGCTAAACTATGGCTACACCTTC.

The CDR3 spells CASSERQVQFF. CDR3 bases: TGTGCCAGCAGTGAAAGACAGGTGCAGTTCTTC. The genes are TRBV2 and TRBJ2-1; D perhaps matches TRBD1 (6 bases). The CDR3 extends over 11 amino acids. Germline V gene sequence: CDR1 SNHLY, CDR2 FYNNEI. Trimming stripped 2 bases from V and 12 bases from J, with 8 bases between.

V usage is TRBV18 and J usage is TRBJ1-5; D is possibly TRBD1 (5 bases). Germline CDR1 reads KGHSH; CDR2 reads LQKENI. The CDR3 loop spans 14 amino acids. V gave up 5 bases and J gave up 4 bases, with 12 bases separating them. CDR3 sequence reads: CASSNWGDNQPQHF. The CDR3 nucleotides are TGTGCCAGCTCAAATTGGGGGGATAATCAGCCCCAGCATTTT.

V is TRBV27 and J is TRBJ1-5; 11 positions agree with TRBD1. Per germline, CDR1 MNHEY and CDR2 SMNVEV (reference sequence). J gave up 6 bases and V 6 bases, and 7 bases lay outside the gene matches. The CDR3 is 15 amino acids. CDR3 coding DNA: TGTGCCAGCAGAGCTCCCGGGACAGGGGGTCAGCCCCAGCATTTT. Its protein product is CASRAPGTGGQPQHF.

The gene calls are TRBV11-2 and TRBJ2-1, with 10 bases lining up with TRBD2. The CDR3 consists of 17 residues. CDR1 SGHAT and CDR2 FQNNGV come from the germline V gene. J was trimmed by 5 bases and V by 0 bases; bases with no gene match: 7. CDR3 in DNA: TGTGCCAGCAGCTTAGATTGGGGACTAGCGACCCACAATGAGCAGTTCTTC. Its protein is CASSLDWGLATHNEQFF.

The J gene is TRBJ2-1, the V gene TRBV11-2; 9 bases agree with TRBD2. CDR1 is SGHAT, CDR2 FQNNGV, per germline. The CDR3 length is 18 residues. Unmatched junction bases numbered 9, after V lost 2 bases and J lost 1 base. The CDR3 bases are TGTGCCAGCAGCTTAACTTCAGCGGGAGGCGGATCCTACAATGAGCAGTTCTTC. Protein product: CASSLTSAGGGSYNEQFF.

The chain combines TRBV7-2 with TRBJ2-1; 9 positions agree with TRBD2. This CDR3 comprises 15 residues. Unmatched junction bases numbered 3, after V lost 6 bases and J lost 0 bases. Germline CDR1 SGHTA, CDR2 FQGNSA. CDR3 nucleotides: TGTGCCAGCAGTAGACTAGCGGTCTCCTACAATGAGCAGTTCTTC. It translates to CASSRLAVSYNEQFF. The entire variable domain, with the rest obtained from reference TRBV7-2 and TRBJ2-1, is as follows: GAGVSQSPSNKVTEKGKDVELRCDPISGHTALYWYRQSLGQGLEFLIYFQGNSAPDKSGLPSDRFSAERTGGSVSTLTIQRTQQEDSAVYLCASSRLAVSYNEQFFGPGTRLTVL.

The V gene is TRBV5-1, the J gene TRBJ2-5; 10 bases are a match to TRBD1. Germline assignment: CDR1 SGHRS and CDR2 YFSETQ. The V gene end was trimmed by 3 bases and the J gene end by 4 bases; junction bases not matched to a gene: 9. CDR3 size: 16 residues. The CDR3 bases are TGCGCCAGCAGCTCCTTGACAGGGGGCGGGTTAGAGACCCAGTACTTC. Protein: CASSSLTGGGLETQYF.

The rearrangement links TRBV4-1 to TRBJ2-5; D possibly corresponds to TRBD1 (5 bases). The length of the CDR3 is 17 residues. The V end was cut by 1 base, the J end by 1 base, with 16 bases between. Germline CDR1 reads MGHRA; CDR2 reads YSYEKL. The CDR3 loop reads CASSQGLTGRPQETQYF. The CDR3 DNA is TGCGCCAGCAGCCAAGGTCTCACAGGCCGGCCCCAAGAGACCCAGTACTTC.

The CDR3 region is CASSIEGRINEKLFF. The CDR3 DNA follows: TGTGCCAGTAGTATTGAAGGCAGGATTAATGAAAAACTGTTTTTT. The rearrangement joins TRBV19 to TRBJ1-4; the D is unclear. The CDR3 is made up of 15 amino acids. The germline CDR1 and CDR2 sequences are LNHDA and SQIVND (reference sequence). The V gene lost 3 bases and the J gene lost 4 bases, with 12 bases spanning the gap.

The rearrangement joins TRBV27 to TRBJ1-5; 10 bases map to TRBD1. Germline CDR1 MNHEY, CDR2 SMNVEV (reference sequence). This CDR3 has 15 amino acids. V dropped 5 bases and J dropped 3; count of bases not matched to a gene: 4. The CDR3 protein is CASSRGQGNNQPQHF. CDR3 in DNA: TGTGCCAGCAGTAGGGGACAGGGGAACAATCAGCCCCAGCATTTT.

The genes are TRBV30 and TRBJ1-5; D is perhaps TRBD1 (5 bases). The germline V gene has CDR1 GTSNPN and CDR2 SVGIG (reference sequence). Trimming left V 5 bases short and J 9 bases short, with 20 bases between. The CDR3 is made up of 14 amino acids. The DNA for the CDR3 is TGTGCCTGGGGAGGGACTGCCCCACTGGGGCCCCAGCATTTT. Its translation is CAWGGTAPLGPQHF.

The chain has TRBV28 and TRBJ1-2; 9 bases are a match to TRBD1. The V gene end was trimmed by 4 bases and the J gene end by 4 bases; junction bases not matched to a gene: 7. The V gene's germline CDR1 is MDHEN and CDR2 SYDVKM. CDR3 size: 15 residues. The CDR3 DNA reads TGTGCCAGCAGTTCCCTTGGGACAGGGCCCTATGGCTACACCTTC. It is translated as CASSSLGTGPYGYTF.

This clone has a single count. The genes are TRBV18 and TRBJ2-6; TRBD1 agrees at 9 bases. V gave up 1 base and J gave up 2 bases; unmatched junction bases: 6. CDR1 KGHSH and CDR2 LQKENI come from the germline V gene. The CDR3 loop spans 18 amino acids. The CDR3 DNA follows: TGTGCCAGCTCACCACTTGGACAGGGGACCACTGGGGCCAACGTCCTGACTTTC. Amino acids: CASSPLGQGTTGANVLTF.

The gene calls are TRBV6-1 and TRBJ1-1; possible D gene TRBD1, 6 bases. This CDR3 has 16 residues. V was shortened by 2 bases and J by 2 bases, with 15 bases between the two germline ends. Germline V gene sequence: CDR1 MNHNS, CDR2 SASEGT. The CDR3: CASSERQVLVNTEAFF. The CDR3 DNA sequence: TGTGCCAGCAGTGAAAGACAGGTCCTGGTTAACACTGAAGCTTTCTTT.

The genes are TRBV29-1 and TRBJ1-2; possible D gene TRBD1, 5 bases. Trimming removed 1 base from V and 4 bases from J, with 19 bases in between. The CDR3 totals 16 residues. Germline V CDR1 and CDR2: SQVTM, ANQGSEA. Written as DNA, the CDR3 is TGCAGCGTTGAAGGGCAGGGTCCATCTGGTGGCTATGGCTACACCTTC. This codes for CSVEGQGPSGGYGYTF.

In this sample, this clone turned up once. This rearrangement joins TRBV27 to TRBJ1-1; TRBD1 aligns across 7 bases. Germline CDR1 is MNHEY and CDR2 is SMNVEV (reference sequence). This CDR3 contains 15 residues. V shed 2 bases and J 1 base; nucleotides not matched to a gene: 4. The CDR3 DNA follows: TGTGCCAGCAGTTTACTGGGACAGAGGAACACTGAAGCTTTCTTT. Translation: CASSLLGQRNTEAFF.

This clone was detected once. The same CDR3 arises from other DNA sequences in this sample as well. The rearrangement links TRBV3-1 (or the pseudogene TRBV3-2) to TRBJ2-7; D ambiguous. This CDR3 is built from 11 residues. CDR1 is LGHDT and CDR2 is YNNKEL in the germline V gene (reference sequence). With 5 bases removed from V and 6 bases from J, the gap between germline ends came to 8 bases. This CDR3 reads CASSSYSEQYF. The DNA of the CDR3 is TGTGCCAGCAGCTCCTATTCCGAGCAGTACTTC.

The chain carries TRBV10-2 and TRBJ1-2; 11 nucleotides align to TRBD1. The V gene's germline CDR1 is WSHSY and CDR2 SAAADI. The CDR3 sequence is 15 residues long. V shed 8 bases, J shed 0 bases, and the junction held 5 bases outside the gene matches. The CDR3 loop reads CASRTGGVANYGYTF. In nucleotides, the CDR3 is TGCGCCAGCCGGACAGGGGGCGTCGCTAACTATGGCTACACCTTC.

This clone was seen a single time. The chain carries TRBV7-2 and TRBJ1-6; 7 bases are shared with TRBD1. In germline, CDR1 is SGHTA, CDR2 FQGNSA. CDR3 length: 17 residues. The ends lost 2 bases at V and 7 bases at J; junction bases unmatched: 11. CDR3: CASSLRGRGTANSPLHF. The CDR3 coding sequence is TGTGCCAGCAGCTTAAGGGGCAGAGGGACAGCAAATTCACCCCTCCACTTT.

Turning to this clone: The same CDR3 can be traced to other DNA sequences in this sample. As DNA, the CDR3 is TGTGCCAGCAGCTTCGGCGGTGGCTACGAGCAGTACTTC. Translating gives CASSFGGGYEQYF. The chain has TRBV7-9 and TRBJ2-7; D gene ambiguous. V shed 3 bases and J shed 3 bases, with 9 bases lying between them. Germline V gene lookup returns CDR1 SEHNR and CDR2 FQNEAQ (reference sequence). This CDR3 is 13 amino acids long.

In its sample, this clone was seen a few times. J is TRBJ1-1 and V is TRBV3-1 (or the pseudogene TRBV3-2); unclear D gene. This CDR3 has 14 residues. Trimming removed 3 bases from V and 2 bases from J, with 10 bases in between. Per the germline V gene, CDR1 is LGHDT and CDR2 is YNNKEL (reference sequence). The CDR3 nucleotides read TGTGCCAGCAGCCACAAGGCAGGTAACACTGAAGCTTTCTTT. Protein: CASSHKAGNTEAFF.

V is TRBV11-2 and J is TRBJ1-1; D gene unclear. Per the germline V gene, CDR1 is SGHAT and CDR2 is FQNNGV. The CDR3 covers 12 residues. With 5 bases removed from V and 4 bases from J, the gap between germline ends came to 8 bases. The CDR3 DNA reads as TGTGCCAGCAGCAGACTCGGCACTGAAGCTTTCTTT. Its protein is CASSRLGTEAFF.

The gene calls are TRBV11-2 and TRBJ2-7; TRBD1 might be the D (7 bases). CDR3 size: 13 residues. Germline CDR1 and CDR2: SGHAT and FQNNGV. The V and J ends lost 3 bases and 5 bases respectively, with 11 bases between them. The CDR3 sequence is CASSLEGAHEQYF. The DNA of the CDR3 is TGTGCCAGCAGCTTGGAGGGGGCGCACGAGCAGTACTTC.

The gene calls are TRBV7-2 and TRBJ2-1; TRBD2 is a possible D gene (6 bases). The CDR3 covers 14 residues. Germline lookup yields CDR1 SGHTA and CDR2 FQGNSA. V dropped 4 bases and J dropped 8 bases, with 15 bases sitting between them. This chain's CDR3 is CASSSRGRLDEQFF. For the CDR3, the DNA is TGTGCCAGCAGCTCCCGGGGGAGGCTCGATGAGCAGTTCTTC.

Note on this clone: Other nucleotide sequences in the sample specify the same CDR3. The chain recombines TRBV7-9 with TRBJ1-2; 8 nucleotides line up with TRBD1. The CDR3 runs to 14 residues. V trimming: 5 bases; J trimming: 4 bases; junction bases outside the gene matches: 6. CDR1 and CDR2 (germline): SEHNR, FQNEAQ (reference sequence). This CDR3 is CASSPGQGFYGYTF. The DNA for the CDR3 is TGTGCCAGCAGCCCCGGACAGGGCTTCTATGGCTACACCTTC. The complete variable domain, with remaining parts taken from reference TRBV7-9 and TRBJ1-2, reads DTGVSQNPRHKITKRGQNVTFRCDPISEHNRLYWYRQTLGQGPEFLTYFQNEAQLEKSRLLSDRFSAERPKGSFSTLEIQRTEQGDSAMYLCASSPGQGFYGYTFGSGTRLTVV.

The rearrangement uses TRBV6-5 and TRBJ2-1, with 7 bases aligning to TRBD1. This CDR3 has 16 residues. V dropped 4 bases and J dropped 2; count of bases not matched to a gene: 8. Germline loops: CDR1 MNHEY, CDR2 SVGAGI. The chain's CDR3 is CASSSPRDSPYNEQFF. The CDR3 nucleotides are TGTGCCAGCAGTTCGCCTCGGGACAGCCCCTACAATGAGCAGTTCTTC.

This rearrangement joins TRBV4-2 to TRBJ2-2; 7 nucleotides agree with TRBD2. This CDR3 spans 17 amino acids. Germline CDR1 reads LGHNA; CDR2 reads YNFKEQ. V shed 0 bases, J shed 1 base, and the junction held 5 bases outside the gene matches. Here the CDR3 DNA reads TGTGCCAGCAGCCAAGATGAGACTAGCAGGAACACCGGGGAGCTGTTTTTT. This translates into CASSQDETSRNTGELFF.